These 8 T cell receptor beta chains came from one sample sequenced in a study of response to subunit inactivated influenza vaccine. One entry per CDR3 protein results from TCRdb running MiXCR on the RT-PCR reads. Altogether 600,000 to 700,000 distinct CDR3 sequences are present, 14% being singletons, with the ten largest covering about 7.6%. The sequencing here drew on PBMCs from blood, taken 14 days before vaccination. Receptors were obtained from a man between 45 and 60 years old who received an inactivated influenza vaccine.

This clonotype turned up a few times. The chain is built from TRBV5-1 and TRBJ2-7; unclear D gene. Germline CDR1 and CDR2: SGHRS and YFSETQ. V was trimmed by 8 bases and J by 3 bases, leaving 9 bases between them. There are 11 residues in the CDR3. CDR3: CASLVSYEQYF. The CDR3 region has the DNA TGCGCCAGTCTGGTGAGCTACGAGCAGTACTTC.

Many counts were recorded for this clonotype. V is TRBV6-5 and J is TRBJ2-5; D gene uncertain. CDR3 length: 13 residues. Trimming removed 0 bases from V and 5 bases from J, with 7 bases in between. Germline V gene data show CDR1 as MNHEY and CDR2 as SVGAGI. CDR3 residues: CASSYSIIETQYF. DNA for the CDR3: TGTGCCAGCAGTTACTCGATTATCGAGACCCAGTACTTC.

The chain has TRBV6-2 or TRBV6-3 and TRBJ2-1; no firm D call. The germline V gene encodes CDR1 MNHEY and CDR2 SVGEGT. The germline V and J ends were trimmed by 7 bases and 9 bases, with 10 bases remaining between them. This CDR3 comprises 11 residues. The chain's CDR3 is CASIPSGEQFF. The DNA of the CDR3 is TGTGCCAGCATCCCGTCGGGTGAGCAGTTCTTC.

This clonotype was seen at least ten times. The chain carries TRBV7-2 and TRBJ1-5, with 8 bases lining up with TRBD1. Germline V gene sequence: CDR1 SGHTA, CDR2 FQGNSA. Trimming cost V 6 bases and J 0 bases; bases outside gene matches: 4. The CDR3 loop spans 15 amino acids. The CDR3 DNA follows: TGTGCCAGCAGTCGGACAGGGTATAGCAATCAGCCCCAGCATTTT. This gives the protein CASSRTGYSNQPQHF.

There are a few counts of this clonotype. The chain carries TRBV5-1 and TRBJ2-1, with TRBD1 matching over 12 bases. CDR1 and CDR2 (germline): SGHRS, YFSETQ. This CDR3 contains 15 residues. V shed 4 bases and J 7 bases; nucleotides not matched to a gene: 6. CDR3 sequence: CASSGGTGGLNEQFF. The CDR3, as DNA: TGCGCCAGCAGCGGCGGGACAGGGGGCTTGAATGAGCAGTTCTTC. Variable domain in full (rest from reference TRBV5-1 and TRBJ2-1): KAGVTQTPRYLIKTRGQQVTLSCSPISGHRSVSWYQQTPGQGLQFLFEYFSETQRNKGNFPGRFSGRQFSNSRSEMNVSTLELGDSALYLCASSGGTGGLNEQFFGPGTRLTVL.

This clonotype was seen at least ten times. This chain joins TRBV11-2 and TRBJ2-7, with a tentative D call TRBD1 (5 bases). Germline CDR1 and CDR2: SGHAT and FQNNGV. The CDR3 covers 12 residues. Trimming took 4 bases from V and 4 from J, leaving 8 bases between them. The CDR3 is CASSYRKYEQYF. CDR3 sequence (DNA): TGTGCCAGCAGCTACAGGAAATACGAGCAGTACTTC.

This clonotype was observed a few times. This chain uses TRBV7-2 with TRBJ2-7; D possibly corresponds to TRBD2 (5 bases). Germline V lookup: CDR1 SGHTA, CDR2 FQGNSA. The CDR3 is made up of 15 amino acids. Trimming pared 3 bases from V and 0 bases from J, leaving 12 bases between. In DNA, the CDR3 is TGTGCCAGCAGCTTCGCAAGCGGCTACTCCTACGAGCAGTACTTC. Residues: CASSFASGYSYEQYF.

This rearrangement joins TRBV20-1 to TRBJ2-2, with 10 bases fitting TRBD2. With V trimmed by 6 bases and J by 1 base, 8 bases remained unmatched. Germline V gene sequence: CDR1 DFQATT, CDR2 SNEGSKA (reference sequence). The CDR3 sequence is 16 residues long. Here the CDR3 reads CSARKRTSGNTGELFF. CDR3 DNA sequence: TGCAGTGCCCGAAAAAGGACTAGCGGGAACACCGGGGAGCTGTTTTTT.